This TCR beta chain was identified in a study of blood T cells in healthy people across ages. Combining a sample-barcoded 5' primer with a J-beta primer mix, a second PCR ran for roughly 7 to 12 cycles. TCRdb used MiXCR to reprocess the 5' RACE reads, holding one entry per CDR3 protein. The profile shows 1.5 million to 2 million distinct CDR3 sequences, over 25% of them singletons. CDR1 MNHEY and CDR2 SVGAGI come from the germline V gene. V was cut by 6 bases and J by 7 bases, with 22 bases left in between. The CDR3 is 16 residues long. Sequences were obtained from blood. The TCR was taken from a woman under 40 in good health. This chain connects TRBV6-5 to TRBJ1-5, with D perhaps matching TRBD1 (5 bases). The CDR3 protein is CASSSGTSIRRQPQHF. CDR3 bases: TGTGCCAGCAGCTCCGGGACTTCAATCCGCAGGCAGCCCCAGCATTTT.